The clone carrying this TCR beta chain was seen a handful of times. These data come from a study of beta chain features in type 1 diabetes. The germline V gene encodes CDR1 LGHNA and CDR2 YSLEER. With 0 bases clipped from V and 5 bases from J, the junction kept 5 bases outside the gene matches. The CDR3 has 16 amino acids. All of the isolated RNA was reverse transcribed, so expressed TCRB transcripts were sequenced. The table came from immunoSEQ multiplex PCR; TCRdb's copy has only in-frame clones and leaves some out. This sample has 850,000 to 900,000 clones, with under 20% found just once. The chain links TRBV4-3 to TRBJ2-2, with 8 bases lining up with TRBD2. The sequencing input was naive CD4+ T cells from blood. The clonotype was recovered from a woman between 18 and 29 years old in good health. In DNA form, the CDR3 reads TGCGCCAGCAGCCAAGAGAGCGGGAGCGGTACCGGGGAGCTGTTTTTT. It translates to CASSQESGSGTGELFF.